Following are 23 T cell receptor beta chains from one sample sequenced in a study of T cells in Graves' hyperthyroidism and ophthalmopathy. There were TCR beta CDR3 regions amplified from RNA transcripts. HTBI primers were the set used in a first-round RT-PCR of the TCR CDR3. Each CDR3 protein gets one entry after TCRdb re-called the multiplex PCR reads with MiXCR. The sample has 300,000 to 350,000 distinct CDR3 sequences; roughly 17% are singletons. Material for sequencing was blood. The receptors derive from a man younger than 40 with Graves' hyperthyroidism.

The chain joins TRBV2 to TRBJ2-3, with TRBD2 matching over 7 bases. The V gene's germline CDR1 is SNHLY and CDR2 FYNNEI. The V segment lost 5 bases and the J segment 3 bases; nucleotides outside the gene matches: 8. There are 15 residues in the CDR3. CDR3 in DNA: TGTGCCAGCAGTCCAATGGGGGGGGGGACAGATACGCAGTATTTT. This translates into CASSPMGGGTDTQYF.

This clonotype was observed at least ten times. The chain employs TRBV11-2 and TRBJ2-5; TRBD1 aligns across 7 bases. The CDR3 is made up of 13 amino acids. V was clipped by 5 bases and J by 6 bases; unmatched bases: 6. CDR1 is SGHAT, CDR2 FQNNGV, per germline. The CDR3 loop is CASSMDRRQTQYF. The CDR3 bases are TGTGCCAGCAGCATGGACAGGAGGCAGACCCAGTACTTC.

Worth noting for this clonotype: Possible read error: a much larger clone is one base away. The CDR3 coding sequence is TGTGTCACCAGTGACACGGGTCGGTCCCAAGAGACCCAGTACTTC. It codes for CVTSDTGRSQETQYF. The chain recombines TRBV24-1 with TRBJ2-5; D gene ambiguous. This CDR3 spans 15 amino acids. Germline V lookup: CDR1 KGHDR, CDR2 SFDVKD.

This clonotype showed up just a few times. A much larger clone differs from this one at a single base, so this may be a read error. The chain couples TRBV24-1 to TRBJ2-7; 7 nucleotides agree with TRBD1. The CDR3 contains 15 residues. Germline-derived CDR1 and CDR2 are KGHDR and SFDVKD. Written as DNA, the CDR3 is TGTGCCACCAGTGACTCTACAGGGGCAGCCTACGAGCAGTGCTTC. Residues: CATSDSTGAAYEQCF.

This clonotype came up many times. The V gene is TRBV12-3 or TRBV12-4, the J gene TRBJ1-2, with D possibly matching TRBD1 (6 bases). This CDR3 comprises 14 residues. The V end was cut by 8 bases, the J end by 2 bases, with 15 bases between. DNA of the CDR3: TGTGCCAGCTCCCCTACAGGGACGAACTATGGCTACACCTTC. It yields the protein CASSPTGTNYGYTF.

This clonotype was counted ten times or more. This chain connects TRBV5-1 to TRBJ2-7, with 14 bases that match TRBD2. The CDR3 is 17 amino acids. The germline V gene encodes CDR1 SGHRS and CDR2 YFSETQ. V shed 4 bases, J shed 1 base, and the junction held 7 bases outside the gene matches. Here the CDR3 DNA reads TGCGCCAGCAGCGCTAGGACTAGCGGGAGGACGTCCTACGAGCAGTACTTC. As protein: CASSARTSGRTSYEQYF. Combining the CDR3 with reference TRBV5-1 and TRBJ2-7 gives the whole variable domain KAGVTQTPRYLIKTRGQQVTLSCSPISGHRSVSWYQQTPGQGLQFLFEYFSETQRNKGNFPGRFSGRQFSNSRSEMNVSTLELGDSALYLCASSARTSGRTSYEQYFGPGTRLTVT.

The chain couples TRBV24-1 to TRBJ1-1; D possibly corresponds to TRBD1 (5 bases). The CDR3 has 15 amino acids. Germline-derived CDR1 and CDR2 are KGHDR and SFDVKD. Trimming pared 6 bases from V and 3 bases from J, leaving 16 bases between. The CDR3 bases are TGTGCCACCAGTAGCTATGCGTCAGGGCACACTGAAGCTTTCTTT. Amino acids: CATSSYASGHTEAFF.

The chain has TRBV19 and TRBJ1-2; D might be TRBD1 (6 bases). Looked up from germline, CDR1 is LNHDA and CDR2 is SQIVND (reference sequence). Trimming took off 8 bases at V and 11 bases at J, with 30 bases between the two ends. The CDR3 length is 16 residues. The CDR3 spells CASRGAGALTVFGYTF. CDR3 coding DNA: TGTGCCAGTCGTGGGGCGGGGGCCCTAACTGTATTCGGTTACACCTTC.

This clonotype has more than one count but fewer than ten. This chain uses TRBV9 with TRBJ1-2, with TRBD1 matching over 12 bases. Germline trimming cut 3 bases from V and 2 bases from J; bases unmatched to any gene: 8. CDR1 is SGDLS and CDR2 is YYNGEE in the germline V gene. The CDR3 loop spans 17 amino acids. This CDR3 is CASSEGGQGADNYGYTF. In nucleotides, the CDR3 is TGTGCCAGCAGCGAAGGGGGACAGGGGGCAGACAACTATGGCTACACCTTC.

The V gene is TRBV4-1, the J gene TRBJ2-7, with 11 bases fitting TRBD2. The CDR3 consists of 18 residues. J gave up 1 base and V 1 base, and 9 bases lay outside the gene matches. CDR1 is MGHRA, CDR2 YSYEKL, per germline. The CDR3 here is CASSQVWETSGISYEQYF. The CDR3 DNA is TGCGCCAGCAGCCAAGTTTGGGAGACTAGCGGGATTTCCTACGAGCAGTACTTC.

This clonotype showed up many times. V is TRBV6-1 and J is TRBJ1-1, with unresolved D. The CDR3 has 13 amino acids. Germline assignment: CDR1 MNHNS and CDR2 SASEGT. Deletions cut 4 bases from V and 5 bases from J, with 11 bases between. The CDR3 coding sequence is TGTGCCAGCAGTGTACTATCGGGAACTGAAGCTTTCTTT. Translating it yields CASSVLSGTEAFF.

The CDR3: CASSRAGRETQYF. In DNA, the CDR3 is TGCGCCAGCAGCCGGGCAGGGCGGGAGACCCAGTACTTC. The chain carries TRBV5-1 and TRBJ2-5, with D perhaps TRBD1 (5 bases). Trimming pared 4 bases from V and 5 bases from J, leaving 12 bases between. Germline V gives CDR1 SGHRS, CDR2 YFSETQ. There are 13 residues in the CDR3.

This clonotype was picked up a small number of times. In DNA form, the CDR3 reads TGCGCCAGCAGCTTGGTTTCAGGGCGGTTCACCGGGGAGCTGTTTTTT. It yields the protein CASSLVSGRFTGELFF. The chain combines TRBV5-1 with TRBJ2-2; the D gene is possibly TRBD1 (5 bases). The V gene's germline CDR1 is SGHRS and CDR2 YFSETQ. V was trimmed by 0 bases and J by 4 bases, leaving 13 bases between them. The CDR3 loop spans 16 amino acids. The whole variable domain, remainder taken from reference TRBV5-1 and TRBJ2-2, is KAGVTQTPRYLIKTRGQQVTLSCSPISGHRSVSWYQQTPGQGLQFLFEYFSETQRNKGNFPGRFSGRQFSNSRSEMNVSTLELGDSALYLCASSLVSGRFTGELFFGEGSRLTVL.

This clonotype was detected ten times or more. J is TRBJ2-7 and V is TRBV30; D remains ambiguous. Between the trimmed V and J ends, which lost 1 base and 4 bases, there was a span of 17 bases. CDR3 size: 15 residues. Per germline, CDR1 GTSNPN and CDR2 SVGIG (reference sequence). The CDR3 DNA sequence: TGTGCCTGGAGTGACAAGGCCTACCCGCGTTACGAGCAGTACTTC. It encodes CAWSDKAYPRYEQYF.

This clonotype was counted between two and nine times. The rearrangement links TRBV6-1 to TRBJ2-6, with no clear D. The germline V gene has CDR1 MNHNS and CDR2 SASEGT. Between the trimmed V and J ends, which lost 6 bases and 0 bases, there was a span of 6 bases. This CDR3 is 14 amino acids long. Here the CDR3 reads CASRQSSGANVLTF. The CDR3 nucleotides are TGTGCCAGCAGACAGTCCTCTGGGGCCAACGTCCTGACTTTC.

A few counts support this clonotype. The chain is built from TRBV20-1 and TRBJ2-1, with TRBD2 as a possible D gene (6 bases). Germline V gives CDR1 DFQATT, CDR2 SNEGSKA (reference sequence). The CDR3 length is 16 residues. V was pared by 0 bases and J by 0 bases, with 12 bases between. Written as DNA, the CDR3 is TGCAGTGCTAGAGAGGGAGGCAGCGGCTCCTACAATGAGCAGTTCTTC. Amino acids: CSAREGGSGSYNEQFF.

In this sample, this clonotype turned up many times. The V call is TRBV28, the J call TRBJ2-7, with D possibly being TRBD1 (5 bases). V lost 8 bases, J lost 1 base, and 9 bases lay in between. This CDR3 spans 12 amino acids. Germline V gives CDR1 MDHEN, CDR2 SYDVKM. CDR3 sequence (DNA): TGTGCCAGCTTGGCAGGGTCCTACGAGCAGTACTTC. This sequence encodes CASLAGSYEQYF. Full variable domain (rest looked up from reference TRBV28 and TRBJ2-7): DVKVTQSSRYLVKRTGEKVFLECVQDMDHENMFWYRQDPGLGLRLIYFSYDVKMKEKGDIPEGYSVSREKKERFSLILESASTNQTSMYLCASLAGSYEQYFGPGTRLTVT.

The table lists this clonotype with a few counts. In nucleotides, the CDR3 is TGTGCCAGCAGTCCCTGGGACAGGGTAGTCAATGAGCAGTTCTTC. Protein: CASSPWDRVVNEQFF. This chain connects TRBV27 to TRBJ2-1; 9 bases line up with TRBD1. V lost 5 bases to trimming and J lost 6 bases; unmatched junction nucleotides: 8. There are 15 residues in the CDR3. The V gene's germline CDR1 is MNHEY and CDR2 SMNVEV (reference sequence).

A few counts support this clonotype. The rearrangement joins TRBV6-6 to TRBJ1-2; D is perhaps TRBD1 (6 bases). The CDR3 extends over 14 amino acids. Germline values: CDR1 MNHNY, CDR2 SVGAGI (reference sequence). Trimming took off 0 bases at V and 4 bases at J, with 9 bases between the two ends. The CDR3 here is CASSYSGAGYGYTF. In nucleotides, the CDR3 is TGTGCCAGCAGTTACTCGGGGGCCGGCTATGGCTACACCTTC.

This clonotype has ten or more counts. The CDR3 DNA is TGTGCCAGCAGCTACACTAGCGGGAGCAAAGAGACCCAGTACTTC. Its translation is CASSYTSGSKETQYF. This rearrangement joins TRBV6-1 to TRBJ2-5; 11 bases fit TRBD2. V lost 6 bases and J lost 3; bases outside the gene matches: 6. CDR3 length: 15 amino acids. CDR1 and CDR2 from the germline V gene are MNHNS and SASEGT.

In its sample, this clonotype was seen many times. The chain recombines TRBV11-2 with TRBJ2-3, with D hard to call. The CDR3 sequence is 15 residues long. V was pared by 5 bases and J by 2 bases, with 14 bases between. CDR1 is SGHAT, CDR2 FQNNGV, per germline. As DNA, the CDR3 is TGTGCCAGCAGCCCCACGGGCCCACTCACAGATACGCAGTATTTT. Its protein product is CASSPTGPLTDTQYF.

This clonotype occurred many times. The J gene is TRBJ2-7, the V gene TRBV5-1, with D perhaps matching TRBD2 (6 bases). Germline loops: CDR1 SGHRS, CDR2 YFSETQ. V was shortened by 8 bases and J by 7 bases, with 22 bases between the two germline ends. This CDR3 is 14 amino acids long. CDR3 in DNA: TGCGCCAGTAATTCGGGACTCCCAGGCGGGGAGCAGTACTTC. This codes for CASNSGLPGGEQYF.

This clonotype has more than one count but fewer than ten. The CDR3 coding sequence is TGCAGTGCTAGTAGCGGGGATTCCTACGAGCAGTACTTC. Its translation is CSASSGDSYEQYF. This rearrangement joins TRBV20-1 to TRBJ2-7, with 8 bases matching TRBD2. V lost 3 bases, J lost 1 base, and 2 bases stayed unmatched. CDR1 and CDR2 (germline): DFQATT, SNEGSKA (reference sequence). The CDR3 covers 13 residues.